These 17 T cell receptor beta chains came from one sample sequenced in a study of shared clonotypes between healthy human individuals. Profiling relied on immunoSEQ multiplex PCR, and the TCRdb table lists in-frame clones only, not all of them. Of about 670,000 clones detected, less than 80% appear once; the ten largest clones hold roughly 1.8%. The sequencing input was memory CD4+ T cells sorted from blood. Subset indicated: CD45RA-negative fraction. The receptor set was obtained from a woman aged 25 to 45 in good health.

V gene TRBV10-2 combines with J gene TRBJ1-1; D is possibly TRBD1 (6 bases). The germline CDR1 and CDR2 sequences are WSHSY and SAAADI. Trimming removed 5 bases at V and 2 bases at J, with 9 bases between. There are 13 residues in the CDR3. DNA of the CDR3: TGCGCCAGCAGTCTACAGGGAAACACTGAAGCTTTCTTT. As protein: CASSLQGNTEAFF.

This chain uses TRBV11-2 with TRBJ1-2, with TRBD1 as a possible D gene (5 bases). The CDR3 extends over 13 amino acids. The V and J ends lost 4 bases and 8 bases respectively, with 14 bases between them. The V gene's germline CDR1 is SGHAT and CDR2 FQNNGV. Here the CDR3 reads CASSSLGAGGYTF. In nucleotides, the CDR3 is TGTGCCAGCAGCTCACTTGGGGCTGGCGGCTACACCTTC.

CDR3 DNA: TGTGCCAGCAGTTTGTCAGGGGCTAATGAAAAACTGTTTTTT. Translating gives CASSLSGANEKLFF. The chain is built from TRBV6-5 and TRBJ1-4, with D perhaps TRBD1 (6 bases). This CDR3 has 14 amino acids. Germline CDR1 is MNHEY and CDR2 is SVGAGI. Trimming took 4 bases from V and 3 from J, leaving 9 bases between them.

This sequence joins TRBV7-9 and TRBJ1-2, with D maybe TRBD1 (5 bases). Trimming stripped 2 bases from V and 4 bases from J, with 23 bases between. Germline V gene lookup returns CDR1 SEHNR and CDR2 FQNEAQ (reference sequence). This CDR3 region has 18 residues. Here the CDR3 DNA reads TGTGCCAGCAGCTTAAGGCCCCAGGGTTTCCGCGGCCTCTATGGCTACACCTTC. It encodes CASSLRPQGFRGLYGYTF.

This rearrangement joins TRBV2 to TRBJ2-7; 14 bases agree with TRBD2. V lost 6 bases, J lost 7 bases, and 2 bases stayed unmatched. Germline lookup yields CDR1 SNHLY and CDR2 FYNNEI. The CDR3 covers 13 residues. CDR3: CASSGTSGSEQYF. DNA for the CDR3: TGTGCCAGCAGCGGGACTAGCGGGAGTGAGCAGTACTTC.

V usage is TRBV5-1 and J usage is TRBJ2-1; 12 nucleotides align to TRBD2. Germline CDR1 is SGHRS and CDR2 is YFSETQ. This CDR3 comprises 15 residues. The trim removed 4 bases at V and 4 bases at J, leaving 3 bases unmatched. DNA of the CDR3: TGCGCCAGCAGCACCGGACTAGCGGGGTACAATGAGCAGTTCTTC. It is translated as CASSTGLAGYNEQFF. Full variable domain (outside the CDR3, taken from reference TRBV5-1 and TRBJ2-1): KAGVTQTPRYLIKTRGQQVTLSCSPISGHRSVSWYQQTPGQGLQFLFEYFSETQRNKGNFPGRFSGRQFSNSRSEMNVSTLELGDSALYLCASSTGLAGYNEQFFGPGTRLTVL.

This clone has a single count. V is TRBV27 and J is TRBJ2-5; D might be TRBD2 (6 bases). Trimming removed 4 bases from V and 3 bases from J, with 15 bases in between. The CDR3 covers 15 residues. Germline values: CDR1 MNHEY, CDR2 SMNVEV (reference sequence). The CDR3 DNA sequence: TGTGCCAGCAGTTCCCTGGGGTCGGGGGAAGAGACCCAGTACTTC. It translates to CASSSLGSGEETQYF.

This clone was recorded at least ten times. The chain links TRBV18 to TRBJ2-7; 14 bases map to TRBD2. The germline gives CDR1 KGHSH, CDR2 LQKENI. The CDR3 has 17 amino acids. V was clipped by 3 bases and J by 8 bases; unmatched bases: 12. The CDR3 spells CASSPQKPGLAGVQQYF. In DNA form, the CDR3 reads TGTGCCAGCTCACCCCAGAAACCGGGACTAGCGGGAGTTCAGCAGTACTTC. Full variable domain (missing parts from reference TRBV18 and TRBJ2-7): NAGVMQNPRHLVRRRGQEARLRCSPMKGHSHVYWYRQLPEEGLKFMVYLQKENIIDESGMPKERFSAEFPKEGPSILRIQQVVRGDSAAYFCASSPQKPGLAGVQQYFGPGTRLTVT.

The gene calls are TRBV2 and TRBJ2-3, with 7 bases identical to TRBD2. This CDR3 spans 11 amino acids. Trimming took 4 bases from V and 11 from J; bases not matched to a gene: 3. Germline values: CDR1 SNHLY, CDR2 FYNNEI. The CDR3, as DNA: TGTGCCAGCAGTGGGCGGGAGCGGCAGTATTTT. Translation: CASSGRERQYF.

The chain combines TRBV5-1 with TRBJ2-5, with TRBD1 matching over 9 bases. Trimming at V came to 3 bases and at J to 5 bases, leaving 8 bases not matched to a gene. CDR3 length: 15 residues. Germline values: CDR1 SGHRS, CDR2 YFSETQ. CDR3 nucleotides: TGCGCCAGCAGCTCGCCGGGACAGGGTCGGGAGACCCAGTACTTC. This codes for CASSSPGQGRETQYF.

The rearrangement links TRBV27 to TRBJ2-7; 8 bases map to TRBD2. The CDR3 has 14 amino acids. The germline V gene has CDR1 MNHEY and CDR2 SMNVEV (reference sequence). The ends lost 4 bases at V and 6 bases at J; junction bases unmatched: 8. Here the CDR3 reads CASSSNRGGGEQYF. CDR3 DNA: TGTGCCAGCAGTTCCAACCGGGGGGGTGGCGAGCAGTACTTC.

As to this clone: The same CDR3 is also encoded by other DNA sequences in this sample. J is TRBJ2-5 and V is TRBV28, with 7 nucleotides matching TRBD1. Germline V gives CDR1 MDHEN, CDR2 SYDVKM. CDR3 size: 14 residues. Unmatched junction bases numbered 4, after V lost 5 bases and J lost 1 base. CDR3 sequence (DNA): TGTGCCAGCAGTACGCGACAGGGCCAAGAGACCCAGTACTTC. It is translated as CASSTRQGQETQYF.

The chain couples TRBV4-1 to TRBJ2-4; D is unclear. The V gene's germline CDR1 is MGHRA and CDR2 YSYEKL. The CDR3 has 18 amino acids. Deletions cut 3 bases from V and 0 bases from J, with 18 bases between. The CDR3 protein is CASSHGALPGLAKNIQYF. Here the CDR3 DNA reads TGCGCCAGCAGCCATGGAGCCTTGCCGGGCCTAGCCAAAAACATTCAGTACTTC.

V is TRBV7-3 and J is TRBJ2-1; TRBD1 matches 8 bases. Unmatched junction bases numbered 11, after V lost 4 bases and J lost 9 bases. Germline loops: CDR1 SGHTA, CDR2 FQGTGA. The CDR3 extends over 15 amino acids. The DNA of the CDR3 is TGTGCCAGCAGCTCATCAGGGGGCCTACAAGGTGAGCAGTTCTTC. Residues: CASSSSGGLQGEQFF.

This chain connects TRBV7-4 to TRBJ2-7; D is perhaps TRBD2 (5 bases). V was shortened by 0 bases and J by 1 base, with 10 bases between the two germline ends. CDR3 length: 15 amino acids. Germline assignment: CDR1 SGHVT and CDR2 SQSDAQ. The CDR3 DNA sequence: TGTGCCAGCAGCTTAGCGGCGAGCGGTTCCTACGAGCAGTACTTC. Protein: CASSLAASGSYEQYF.

This clone came up a few times. The chain recombines TRBV4-1 with TRBJ2-7; D could derive from TRBD1 or TRBD2 (5 bases each). CDR1 MGHRA and CDR2 YSYEKL come from the germline V gene. V dropped 0 bases and J dropped 6 bases, with 12 bases sitting between them. CDR3 size: 14 residues. Here the CDR3 reads CASSQEWGFSEQYF. The DNA of the CDR3 is TGCGCCAGCAGCCAAGAATGGGGGTTCAGCGAGCAGTACTTC.

This clone was counted only a few times. The V and J genes are TRBV28 and TRBJ1-5; D may be TRBD1 (6 bases). This CDR3 has 16 residues. Germline CDR1 is MDHEN and CDR2 is SYDVKM. Trimming removed 4 bases from V and 0 bases from J, with 13 bases in between. The CDR3 region is CASSSRGYNSNQPQHF. In DNA, the CDR3 is TGTGCCAGCAGTTCCAGGGGATATAATAGCAATCAGCCCCAGCATTTT.